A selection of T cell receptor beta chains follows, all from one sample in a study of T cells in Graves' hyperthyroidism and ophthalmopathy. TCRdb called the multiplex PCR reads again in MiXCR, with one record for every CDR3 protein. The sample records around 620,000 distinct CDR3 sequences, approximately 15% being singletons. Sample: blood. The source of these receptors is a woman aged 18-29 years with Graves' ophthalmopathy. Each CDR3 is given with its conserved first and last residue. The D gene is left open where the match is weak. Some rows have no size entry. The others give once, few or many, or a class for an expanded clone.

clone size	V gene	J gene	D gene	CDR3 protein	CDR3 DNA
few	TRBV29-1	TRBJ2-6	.	CSVESSGANVLTF	TGCAGCGTTGAAAGCTCTGGGGCCAACGTCCTGACTTTC
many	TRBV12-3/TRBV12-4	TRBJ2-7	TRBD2	CASSLGGPPTYEQYF	TGTGCCAGCAGTTTGGGAGGGCCTCCGACCTACGAGCAGTACTTC
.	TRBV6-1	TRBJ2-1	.	CASRLVVPPYPSF	TGTGCCAGCAGACTAGTTGTCCCTCCTTACCCCTCCTTC
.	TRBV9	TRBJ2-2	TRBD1	CASSARQGANTGELFF	TGTGCCAGCAGCGCGCGACAGGGGGCCAACACCGGGGAGCTGTTTTTT
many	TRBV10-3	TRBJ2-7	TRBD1	CAISDPGGGHSYEQYF	TGTGCCATCAGTGACCCAGGGGGTGGCCACTCCTACGAGCAGTACTTC
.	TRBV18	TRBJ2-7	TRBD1	CASSPATGTGAYEQYF	TGTGCCAGCTCACCTGCCACCGGGACAGGGGCCTACGAGCAGTACTTC
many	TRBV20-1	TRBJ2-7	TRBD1	CSARDGQGPSYEQYF	TGCAGTGCTAGAGACGGACAGGGGCCCTCCTACGAGCAGTACTTC
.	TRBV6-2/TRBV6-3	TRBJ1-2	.	CARSPGGAQGYTF	TGTGCCAGAAGTCCCGGGGGCGCGCAGGGCTACACCTTC
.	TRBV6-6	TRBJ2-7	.	CASSYFRGSSYEQYF	TGTGCCAGCAGTTACTTTAGGGGTAGCTCCTACGAGCAGTACTTC
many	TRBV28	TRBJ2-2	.	CATRQGGNTGELFF	TGTGCCACCAGACAGGGAGGGAACACCGGGGAGCTGTTTTTT
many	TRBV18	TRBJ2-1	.	CASSPPAAPYNEQFF	TGTGCCAGCTCACCACCGGCAGCGCCCTACAATGAGCAGTTCTTC
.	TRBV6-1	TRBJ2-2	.	CASNRRGLNTGELFF	TGTGCCAGCAATCGCCGCGGATTAAACACCGGGGAGCTGTTTTTT
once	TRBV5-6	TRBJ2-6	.	CASSFSEEFSGANVLTF	TGTGCCAGCAGCTTCTCGGAGGAATTCTCTGGGGCCAACGTCCTGACTTTC
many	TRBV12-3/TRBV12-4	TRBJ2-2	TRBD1	CASSRDRKNTGELFF	TGTGCCAGCAGTAGGGACAGGAAGAACACCGGGGAGCTGTTTTTT
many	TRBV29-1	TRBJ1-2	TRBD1	CSVYRGVYGYTF	TGCAGCGTATACAGGGGTGTCTATGGCTACACCTTC
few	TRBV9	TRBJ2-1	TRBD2	CASSVLGLAAGGEQFF	TGTGCCAGCAGCGTACTGGGACTAGCGGCGGGGGGAGAGCAGTTCTTC
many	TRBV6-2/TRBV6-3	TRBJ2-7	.	CASSYGLKVDEQYF	TGTGCCAGCAGTTACGGGCTTAAAGTCGACGAGCAGTACTTC
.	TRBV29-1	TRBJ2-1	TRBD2	CSVEPRRRTSGYNEQFF	TGCAGCGTTGAGCCAAGGAGGAGGACTAGCGGGTACAATGAGCAGTTCTTC
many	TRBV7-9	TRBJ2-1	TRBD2	CASSAGGPNEQFF	TGTGCCAGCTCGGCGGGGGGCCCCAATGAGCAGTTCTTC
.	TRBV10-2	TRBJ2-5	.	CASSFPLPGQETQYF	TGCGCCAGCAGTTTCCCCCTGCCGGGTCAGGAAACCCAGTACTTC
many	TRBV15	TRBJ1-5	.	CATSREKDSSNQPQHF	TGTGCCACCAGCAGAGAAAAGGACAGTAGCAATCAGCCCCAGCATTTT
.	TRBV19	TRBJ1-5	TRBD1	CAGSRDSNQPQHF	TGTGCCGGGTCCCGGGACAGTAATCAGCCCCAGCATTTT
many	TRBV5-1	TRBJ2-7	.	CASSLPGAGSPYEQYF	TGCGCCAGCAGCTTGCCAGGGGCGGGATCCCCCTACGAGCAGTACTTC
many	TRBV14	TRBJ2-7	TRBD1	CASSPMTGAYEQYF	TGTGCCAGCAGCCCGATGACAGGGGCCTACGAGCAGTACTTC
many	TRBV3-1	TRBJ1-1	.	CASSQGHLEAFF	TGTGCCAGCAGCCAAGGTCACCTTGAAGCTTTCTTT
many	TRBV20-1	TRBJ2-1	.	CSTGQGFSSYNEQFF	TGCAGTACCGGGCAGGGGTTCAGCTCCTACAATGAGCAGTTCTTC
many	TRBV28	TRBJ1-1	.	CASIKEGTEAFF	TGTGCCAGCATAAAAGAGGGCACTGAAGCTTTCTTT
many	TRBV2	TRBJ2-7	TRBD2	CASSTSGATYEQYF	TGTGCCAGCAGTACTAGCGGAGCAACCTACGAGCAGTACTTC
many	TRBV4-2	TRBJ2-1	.	CASSQDTLGSISYNEQFF	TGTGCCAGCAGCCAAGACACTTTGGGCAGTATCTCCTACAATGAGCAGTTCTTC
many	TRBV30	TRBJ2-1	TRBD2	CAWSVLAGVLNEQFF	TGTGCCTGGAGTGTGTTAGCGGGAGTGTTGAATGAGCAGTTCTTC
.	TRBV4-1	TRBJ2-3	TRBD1	CASSPVTGVDTQYF	TGCGCCAGCAGCCCGGTGACAGGGGTTGATACGCAGTATTTT
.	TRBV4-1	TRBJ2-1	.	CASSQDPGGDEQFF	TGCGCCAGCAGCCAAGATCCTGGGGGCGATGAGCAGTTCTTC
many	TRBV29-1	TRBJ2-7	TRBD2	CSVEDRSGSNEQYF	TGCAGCGTTGAAGATCGTAGCGGGAGCAACGAGCAGTACTTC
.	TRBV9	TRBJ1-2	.	CASSGNRMGYTF	TGTGCCAGCAGCGGCAACCGCATGGGCTACACCTTC
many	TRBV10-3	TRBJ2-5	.	CATDSPGVETQYF	TGTGCCACCGACAGTCCCGGAGTGGAGACCCAGTACTTC
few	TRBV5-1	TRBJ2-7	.	CASSPGLPAWGRSGEQYF	TGCGCCAGCAGCCCCGGCCTCCCCGCGTGGGGGCGCAGTGGCGAGCAGTACTTC
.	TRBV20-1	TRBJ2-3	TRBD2	CSAKGTSGRAAVNPTDTQYF	TGCAGTGCTAAAGGGACTAGCGGGAGGGCCGCCGTTAATCCCACAGATACGCAGTATTTT
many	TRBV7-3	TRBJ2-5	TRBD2	CASSLTLNGVGTSGNQETQYF	TGTGCCAGCAGCTTAACGTTAAACGGGGTCGGGACTAGCGGAAACCAAGAGACCCAGTACTTC
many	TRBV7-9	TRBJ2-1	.	CASSIKRSSYNEQFF	TGTGCCAGCAGCATAAAGCGGAGCTCCTACAATGAGCAGTTCTTC
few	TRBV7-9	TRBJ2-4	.	CASSLNSGASKNIQYF	TGTGCCAGCAGCTTAAATTCTGGGGCGAGCAAAAACATTCAGTACTTC
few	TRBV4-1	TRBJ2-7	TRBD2	CASSQDPGLAGGPESYEQYF	TGCGCCAGCAGCCAAGATCCCGGACTAGCGGGAGGGCCGGAGTCCTACGAGCAGTACTTC
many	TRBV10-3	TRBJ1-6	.	CAISQGGSDSPLHF	TGTGCCATCAGTCAGGGAGGGTCGGATTCACCCCTCCACTTT
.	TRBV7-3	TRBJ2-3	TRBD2	CASSSPPGGILGTDTQYF	TGTGCCAGCAGCTCACCTCCGGGAGGGATACTGGGCACAGATACGCAGTATTTT
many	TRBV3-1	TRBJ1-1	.	CASSREGSGTEAFF	TGTGCCAGCAGCCGCGAGGGGTCCGGCACTGAAGCTTTCTTT